These 32 T cell receptor beta chains came from one sample sequenced in a study of T cells expressing NK-cell markers. TCRdb reanalyzed the 5' RACE reads and collapses them to one entry per CDR3 protein, without DNA. The ten top clones account for 12%, within a sample of just under 150,000 distinct CDR3 sequences. Input material: blood T cells: a sorted CD56 or NKG2C T cell subset, CD4+ or CD8+ T cells, or bulk PBMC T cells (not recorded which). All receptors come from a man younger than 35 in good health.

The chain combines TRBV19 with TRBJ2-1; the TCRdb D gene call, TRBD2, has no DNA to confirm it. There are 13 residues in the CDR3. CDR1 is LNHDA and CDR2 is SQIVND in the germline V gene (reference sequence). CDR3 sequence: CAVGSGSYNEQFF.

The chain combines TRBV9 with TRBJ2-2. From germline, CDR1 is SGDLS and CDR2 YYNGEE. The CDR3 is 12 residues long. The CDR3: CASSEDTGELFF.

The chain carries TRBV6-2 or TRBV6-3 and TRBJ2-5; the D gene TCRdb calls, TRBD1, cannot be checked with no DNA. From germline, CDR1 is MNHEY and CDR2 SVGEGT. The CDR3 sequence is 16 residues long. CDR3: CASSYSSPFTGETQYF.

The chain links TRBV24-1 to TRBJ2-5; TCRdb outputs TRBD2, but without DNA this stays unchecked. The CDR3 is 17 amino acids. In germline, CDR1 is KGHDR, CDR2 SFDVKD. The CDR3 region is CATSDSIETGTKETQYF.

The V gene is TRBV2, the J gene TRBJ2-1. The CDR3 is 12 residues long. Germline V CDR1 and CDR2: SNHLY, FYNNEI. CDR3 region: CASSVAGAEQFF.

The V call is TRBV9, the J call TRBJ2-2; the TCRdb call, TRBD2, lacks DNA for checking. Germline V CDR1 and CDR2: SGDLS, YYNGEE. This CDR3 is 18 amino acids long. CDR3 residues: CASSGILAGGYPTGELFF.

The chain links TRBV7-9 to TRBJ1-1; no DNA is available, so the TRBD1 call from TCRdb remains unchecked. The length of the CDR3 is 15 residues. In germline, CDR1 is SEHNR, CDR2 FQNEAQ (reference sequence). This chain's CDR3 is CASSGYRGMGTEAFF. Drawing the rest from reference TRBV7-9 and TRBJ1-1, the complete variable domain is DTGVSQNPRHKITKRGQNVTFRCDPISEHNRLYWYRQTLGQGPEFLTYFQNEAQLEKSRLLSDRFSAERPKGSFSTLEIQRTEQGDSAMYLCASSGYRGMGTEAFFGQGTRLTVV.

J is TRBJ2-1 and V is TRBV20-1; the D call from TCRdb, TRBD2, cannot be confirmed without DNA. This CDR3 has 16 amino acids. The V gene's germline CDR1 is DFQATT and CDR2 SNEGSKA (reference sequence). The CDR3 loop reads CSARGLEGVVYNEQFF.

The chain joins TRBV27 to TRBJ1-3. Germline V lookup: CDR1 MNHEY, CDR2 SMNVEV (reference sequence). CDR3 size: 14 residues. The CDR3 loop is CASSPLHSGNTIYF.

CDR3 sequence reads: CASSFGTIQETQYF. The V and J genes are TRBV12-3 or TRBV12-4 and TRBJ2-5; the D gene TCRdb calls, TRBD1, cannot be checked with no DNA. The CDR3 is 14 amino acids.

This sequence joins TRBV5-6 and TRBJ2-1. Germline assignment: CDR1 SGHDT and CDR2 YYEEEE. The CDR3 extends over 15 amino acids. The CDR3 region is CASRTDREFYNEQFF.

This chain connects TRBV29-1 to TRBJ1-2; with no DNA, the TCRdb D assignment of TRBD1 cannot be verified. Germline loops: CDR1 SQVTM, CDR2 ANQGSEA. The CDR3 loop spans 15 amino acids. The CDR3: CSVGRSRSLNYGYTF.

The rearrangement joins TRBV7-8 to TRBJ2-5. Germline V gene sequence: CDR1 SGHVS, CDR2 FQNEAQ. CDR3 length: 14 amino acids. CDR3 sequence: CASSLGRLGETQYF.

This chain links TRBV10-3 with TRBJ1-1. The germline CDR1 and CDR2 sequences are ENHRY and SYGVKD. There are 11 residues in the CDR3. The CDR3 sequence is CAISADGGSFF.

The chain uses TRBV19 and TRBJ1-3. The CDR3 loop spans 14 amino acids. Germline V gene data show CDR1 as LNHDA and CDR2 as SQIVND (reference sequence). The CDR3 here is CASSEDGYGNTIYF.

This chain connects TRBV4-1 to TRBJ2-7. Germline V gene data show CDR1 as MGHRA and CDR2 as YSYEKL. The CDR3 has 15 amino acids. This chain's CDR3 is CASSPITGSSYEQYF.

This chain joins TRBV25-1 and TRBJ2-7; the D gene TCRdb calls, TRBD1, cannot be checked with no DNA. CDR3 length equals 14 residues. Germline loops: CDR1 MGHDK, CDR2 SYGVNS. CDR3 amino acids: CASRRGRGNNEQYF.

The CDR3 spells CASSPQGSYNEQFF. The rearrangement joins TRBV5-1 to TRBJ2-1; there is no DNA to check the TCRdb D call of TRBD1. This CDR3 comprises 14 residues. The germline CDR1 and CDR2 sequences are SGHRS and YFSETQ.

The chain couples TRBV15 to TRBJ2-1; the D gene TCRdb calls, TRBD1, cannot be checked with no DNA. There are 15 residues in the CDR3. CDR1 is LNHNV and CDR2 is YYDKDF in the germline V gene (reference sequence). This chain's CDR3 is CATSRTSGVSNEQFF. Together with reference TRBV15 and TRBJ2-1, the CDR3 gives the full variable domain: DAMVIQNPRYQVTQFGKPVTLSCSQTLNHNVMYWYQQKSSQAPKLLFHYYDKDFNNEADTPDNFQSRRPNTSFCFLDIRSPGLGDTAMYLCATSRTSGVSNEQFFGPGTRLTVL.

The chain combines TRBV3-1 with TRBJ2-1; there is no DNA to check the TCRdb D call of TRBD2. Germline V lookup: CDR1 LGHDT, CDR2 YNNKEL (reference sequence). The CDR3 consists of 14 residues. Here the CDR3 reads CASSQPSGGNEQFF.

The chain carries TRBV14 and TRBJ2-1; TCRdb outputs TRBD1, but without DNA this stays unchecked. The CDR3 extends over 17 amino acids. Germline V lookup: CDR1 SGHDN, CDR2 FVKESK. The CDR3 region is CASSQEPGRSSYNEQFF.

This chain's CDR3 is CASSLEFEETQYF. This sequence joins TRBV7-6 and TRBJ2-5. Germline CDR1 SGHVS, CDR2 FNYEAQ. The CDR3 has 13 amino acids.

The V call is TRBV15, the J call TRBJ1-1; absent DNA, TCRdb's TRBD1 call cannot be checked. CDR1 and CDR2 from the germline V gene are LNHNV and YYDKDF (reference sequence). The CDR3 has 12 amino acids. CDR3 region: CATRTGGTEAFF.

The chain joins TRBV12-3 or TRBV12-4 to TRBJ2-1; the D call from TCRdb, TRBD1, cannot be confirmed without DNA. The CDR3 totals 15 residues. This CDR3 reads CASSNPSQGAVEQFF.

The V gene is TRBV4-1, the J gene TRBJ1-1; the D gene TCRdb calls, TRBD1, cannot be checked with no DNA. The CDR3 runs to 13 residues. Germline V lookup: CDR1 MGHRA, CDR2 YSYEKL. The CDR3 spells CASRPGRNTEAFF.

The chain uses TRBV24-1 and TRBJ2-1; TCRdb designates TRBD1, a call that cannot be tested without DNA. The germline V gene encodes CDR1 KGHDR and CDR2 SFDVKD. The CDR3 sequence is 13 residues long. The CDR3 is CATTGRGTDEQFF.

The CDR3 loop is CASSYSDPHTEAFF. The V call is TRBV6-5, the J call TRBJ1-1. CDR3 length: 14 residues. CDR1 MNHEY and CDR2 SVGAGI come from the germline V gene.

This chain joins TRBV6-5 and TRBJ2-3; TCRdb returns TRBD1, unconfirmable since there is no DNA. CDR1 MNHEY and CDR2 SVGAGI come from the germline V gene. There are 15 residues in the CDR3. CDR3 loop: CASSYGGTGSDTQYF.

This chain connects TRBV4-2 to TRBJ2-7; the D call of TRBD2 rests on TCRdb alone, since no DNA is present to check it. In germline, CDR1 is LGHNA, CDR2 YNFKEQ. This CDR3 has 18 amino acids. The CDR3 here is CASSHDPTDFTGRYEQYF.

The chain's CDR3 is CASAPPGANYGYTF. This chain connects TRBV7-9 to TRBJ1-2. Germline assignment: CDR1 SEHNR and CDR2 FQNEAQ (reference sequence). CDR3 length: 14 residues.

V and J are TRBV15 and TRBJ2-5; TCRdb's D call of TRBD2 is untestable without DNA. The CDR3 runs 14 residues. Germline CDR1 and CDR2: LNHNV and YYDKDF (reference sequence). CDR3: CATSPGLEQETQYF.

The V gene is TRBV27, the J gene TRBJ2-7; the TCRdb call, TRBD1, lacks DNA for checking. Germline loops: CDR1 MNHEY, CDR2 SMNVEV (reference sequence). CDR3 length: 14 residues. CDR3 loop: CASRSGTKTREQYF.